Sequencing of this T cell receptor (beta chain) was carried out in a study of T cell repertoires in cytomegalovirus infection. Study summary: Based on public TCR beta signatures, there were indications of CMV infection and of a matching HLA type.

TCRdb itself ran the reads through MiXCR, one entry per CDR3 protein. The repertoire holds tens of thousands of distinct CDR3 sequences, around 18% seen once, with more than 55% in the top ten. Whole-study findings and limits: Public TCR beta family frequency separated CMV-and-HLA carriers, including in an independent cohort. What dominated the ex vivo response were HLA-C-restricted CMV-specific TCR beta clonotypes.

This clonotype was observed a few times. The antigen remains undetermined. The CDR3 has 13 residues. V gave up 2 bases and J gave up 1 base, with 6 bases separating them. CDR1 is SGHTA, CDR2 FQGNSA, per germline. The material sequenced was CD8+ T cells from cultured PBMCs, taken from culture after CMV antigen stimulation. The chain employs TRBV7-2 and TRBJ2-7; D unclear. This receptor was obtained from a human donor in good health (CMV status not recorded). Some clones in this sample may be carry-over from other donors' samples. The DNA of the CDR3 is TGTGCCAGCAGCTTATACACTTCCTACGAGCAGTACTTC. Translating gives CASSLYTSYEQYF.